Below, 16 T cell receptor beta chains from the same sample are listed, as sequenced in a study of CD4 and CD8 cells across lung adenocarcinoma regions. TCRdb recomputed calls from the PCR reads with MiXCR, one row per CDR3 protein. This table has 21,000 or so distinct CDR3 sequences, approximately 49% appearing once. The sample taken for sequencing was CD8+ T cells from the center of a lung tumor. These receptors came from a female donor with lung adenocarcinoma. The CD4 and CD8 labels of this study may be unreliable.

The V call is TRBV4-1, the J call TRBJ2-1, with 9 nucleotides matching TRBD2. The CDR3 is 18 residues long. The germline gives CDR1 MGHRA, CDR2 YSYEKL. Trimming at V came to 3 bases and at J to 2 bases, leaving 11 bases not matched to a gene. In nucleotides, the CDR3 is TGCGCCAGCAGCCAGAAAGGCCAAGCTAGCGGGACCTACAATGAGCAGTTCTTC. Protein product: CASSQKGQASGTYNEQFF.

The chain recombines TRBV10-3 with TRBJ2-4; the D gene is possibly TRBD1 (6 bases). Germline-derived CDR1 and CDR2 are ENHRY and SYGVKD. CDR3 length: 14 residues. CDR3 DNA sequence: TGTGCGGCCCAGGTCCGCGGACAGCAAGAGATCCAGTACTTC. It translates to CAAQVRGQQEIQYF.

J is TRBJ2-7 and V is TRBV4-1; the D call may be TRBD1 or TRBD2 (6 bases each). The V and J ends lost 1 base and 0 bases respectively, with 10 bases between them. This CDR3 has 15 residues. Looked up from germline, CDR1 is MGHRA and CDR2 is YSYEKL. The CDR3 spells CASSQGGATSYEQYF. The CDR3 region has the DNA TGCGCCAGCAGCCAAGGGGGGGCGACCTCCTACGAGCAGTACTTC.

The V and J genes are TRBV7-2 and TRBJ2-3, with D possibly matching TRBD2 (8 bases). The germline CDR1 and CDR2 sequences are SGHTA and FQGNSA. Trimming took 5 bases from V and 4 from J, leaving 19 bases between them. This CDR3 is 16 amino acids long. In DNA, the CDR3 is TGTGCCAGCAGCCTAGGGGGCGGGAGGTCCGCAGATACGCAGTATTTT. It yields the protein CASSLGGGRSADTQYF.

The J gene is TRBJ2-2, the V gene TRBV6-5; possibly TRBD2 for D (5 bases). The J call may be mistaken, given a closer DNA end match to TRBJ2-3. Germline V gene lookup returns CDR1 MNHEY and CDR2 SVGAGI. The CDR3 length is 15 residues. The DNA for the CDR3 is TGTGCCAGCAGTTTCGGACCGGTGAGGACCGGGGCGCAGTATTTT. This sequence encodes CASSFGPVRTGAQYF.

This clonotype was detected once. Written as DNA, the CDR3 is TGTGCCAGCAGCTTAATGGGGACAGGGGGCAATGAGCAGTTCTTC. Translated, it gives CASSLMGTGGNEQFF. The chain carries TRBV7-2 and TRBJ2-1; 11 bases match TRBD1. The ends lost 2 bases at V and 6 bases at J; junction bases unmatched: 3. CDR3 length: 15 residues. CDR1 and CDR2 (germline): SGHTA, FQGNSA.

The sample holds many counts of this clonotype. The chain carries TRBV6-5 and TRBJ1-2; D remains unclear. Germline CDR1 is MNHEY and CDR2 is SVGAGI. This CDR3 region has 13 residues. V was pared by 5 bases and J by 8 bases, with 15 bases between. Here the CDR3 DNA reads TGTGCCAGCAGTACGGGCCCGGAGGAAGGCTACACCTTC. It specifies CASSTGPEEGYTF.

This chain uses TRBV10-3 with TRBJ2-4; the D call may be TRBD1 or TRBD2 (7 bases each). Looked up from germline, CDR1 is ENHRY and CDR2 is SYGVKD. V lost 8 bases to trimming and J lost 1 base, with 18 bases between them. The CDR3 has 16 residues. The CDR3 reads CAISWEGAGAKNIQYF. The CDR3 nucleotides read TGTGCCATCTCGTGGGAGGGGGCCGGGGCCAAAAACATTCAGTACTTC.

Points on this clonotype: A much larger clonotype is one base distant, so this may be a read error. V usage is TRBV6-1 and J usage is TRBJ1-2; 10 bases align to TRBD1. This CDR3 contains 14 residues. Per germline, CDR1 MNHNS and CDR2 SASEGT. CDR3 bases: TGTGTCAGCAGCTTGACCGGGACAGGGGAAACCTACACCTTC. Amino acid sequence: CVSSLTGTGETYTF.

The chain joins TRBV10-3 to TRBJ1-1, with 9 bases identical to TRBD1. CDR3 length: 15 residues. J lost 4 bases, V lost 6 bases, and 9 bases had no gene match. Germline lookup yields CDR1 ENHRY and CDR2 SYGVKD. In DNA, the CDR3 is TGTGCCATCAGGGAAGACAGGGGGAGGAGCACTGAAGCTTTCTTT. It specifies CAIREDRGRSTEAFF.

Many counts were recorded for this clonotype. The genes are TRBV6-1 and TRBJ1-3, with D perhaps TRBD1 (5 bases). V was clipped by 2 bases and J by 5 bases, with 34 bases between them. Germline CDR1 reads MNHNS; CDR2 reads SASEGT. This CDR3 spans 22 amino acids. The CDR3 nucleotides are TGTGCCAGCAGTGAAAAGTCGCCTCTAGGACAAGGCCCCCAAAACACCAGAAACACCATATATTTT. Translation gives CASSEKSPLGQGPQNTRNTIYF.

As regards this clonotype: Because it lacks the conserved phenylalanine or tryptophan at the end, this CDR3 is likely a read error. The limits of the CDR3 on the DNA are not certain, so only TCRdb's listed CDR3 is given. The genes are TRBV10-2 and TRBJ2-5; no check of the table's D call, TRBD1, against the DNA was made. Ends included, the CDR3 has 14 residues. The germline gives CDR1 WSHSY, CDR2 SAAADI. Here the CDR3 reads CASSNWGGETTQLS.

This clonotype is judged medium-sized. The chain carries TRBV28 and TRBJ2-1; 9 positions match TRBD2. TRBJ2-7 explains the end of the DNA better; the J call may be wrong. The CDR3 contains 15 residues. Germline V lookup: CDR1 MDHEN, CDR2 SYDVKM. CDR3 in DNA: TGTGCCAGCAGTTTGACGGCTAGCGGGACCTACGAGCAGTACTTC. Its translation is CASSLTASGTYEQYF.

This chain joins TRBV4-1 and TRBJ2-2, with D tentatively TRBD1 (5 bases). Germline loops: CDR1 MGHRA, CDR2 YSYEKL. V was shortened by 0 bases and J by 4 bases, with 9 bases between the two germline ends. CDR3 length: 15 residues. CDR3 amino acids: CASSQDHRPTGELFF. DNA for the CDR3: TGCGCCAGCAGCCAAGATCACAGGCCCACCGGGGAGCTGTTTTTT.

This chain uses TRBV14 with TRBJ2-5; 10 bases line up with TRBD2. The end of the DNA aligns better with TRBJ2-7, so the J call may be wrong. Germline CDR1 SGHDN, CDR2 FVKESK. This CDR3 is 16 amino acids long. CDR3 protein: CASSQDLLAGFNEQYF. The CDR3 nucleotides are TGTGCCAGCAGCCAAGATTTACTAGCGGGATTCAACGAGCAGTACTTC.

The chain uses TRBV6-5 and TRBJ2-1, with D maybe TRBD1 (5 bases). The end of the DNA aligns better with TRBJ2-5, so the J call may be wrong. Looked up from germline, CDR1 is MNHEY and CDR2 is SVGAGI. This CDR3 spans 14 amino acids. CDR3 amino acids: CASSYLNQGETQYF. DNA for the CDR3: TGTGCCAGCAGTTACCTTAACCAGGGAGAGACCCAGTACTTC.